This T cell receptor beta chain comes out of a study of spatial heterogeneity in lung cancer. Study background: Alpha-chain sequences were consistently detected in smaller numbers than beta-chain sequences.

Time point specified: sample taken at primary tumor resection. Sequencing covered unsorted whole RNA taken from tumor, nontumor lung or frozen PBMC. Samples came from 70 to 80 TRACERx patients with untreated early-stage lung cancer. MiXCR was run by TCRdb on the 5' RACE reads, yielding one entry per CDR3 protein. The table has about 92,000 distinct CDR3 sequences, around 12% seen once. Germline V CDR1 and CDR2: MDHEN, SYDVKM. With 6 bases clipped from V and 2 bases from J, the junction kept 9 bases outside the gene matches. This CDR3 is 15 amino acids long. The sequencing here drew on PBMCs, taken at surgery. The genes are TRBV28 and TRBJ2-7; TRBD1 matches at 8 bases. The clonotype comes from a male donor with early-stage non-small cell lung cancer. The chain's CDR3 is CASSIGPGQAYEQYF. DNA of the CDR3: TGTGCCAGCAGCATTGGACCGGGACAGGCCTACGAGCAGTACTTC.